The T cell receptor beta chain under discussion was sequenced for a study of lymphopenia after photon versus proton radiotherapy. Concerning this clone: What it recognizes is unknown.

V lost 7 bases, J lost 0 bases, and 14 bases lay in between. Per the germline V gene, CDR1 is LNHDA and CDR2 is SQIVND (reference sequence). The CDR3 covers 15 residues. Generated by immunoSEQ multiplex PCR, the TCRdb table keeps only in-frame clones and is missing some. The table includes approximately 58,000 clones, around four fifths detected once. Overall study results and limits: Authors raise, but do not show, better survival with proton therapy. Post-nadir diversity loss with photons came from oligoclonal expansion, particularly CD8+ Temra cells. Proton therapy kept repertoires fairly stable, unlike photons, which gained effector/memory cells.

J is TRBJ2-3 and V is TRBV19; D is perhaps TRBD2 (5 bases). The TCR comes from a man aged 50-60 years with gastric cancer. The material was peripheral blood, obtained from a patient treated with photon-based radiotherapy. The CDR3 region is CASKRADLSTDTQYF. As DNA, the CDR3 is TGTGCCAGTAAGCGAGCGGATCTTAGCACAGATACGCAGTATTTT.